A selection of T cell receptor beta chains follows, all from one sample in a study of blood T cell repertoires in COVID-19. Libraries were prepared by immunoSEQ multiplex PCR; TCRdb keeps only in-frame clonotypes and omits some of them. The data show some 150,000 clones, with under 90% seen just once and about 14% held by the top ten. Material for sequencing was peripheral blood. The receptor source for this set is a woman in her sixties or seventies with COVID-19, enrolled during active disease. Each CDR3 is given with its conserved first and last residue. The order of the fields is clone size, D gene, J gene, V gene, CDR3 protein, CDR3 DNA. D genes are given only for firm matches. Clone size is not always given. Where it is, it says once, few, many or a class for expanded clones.

clone_size: few
d_call: .
j_call: TRBJ2-7
v_call: TRBV20-1
cdr3_aa: CSARATYEQYF
cdr3_nt: TGCAGTGCTAGAGCCACCTACGAGCAGTACTTC

clone_size: once
d_call: .
j_call: TRBJ2-5
v_call: TRBV15
cdr3_aa: CATSRDRIGEETQYF
cdr3_nt: TGTGCCACCAGCAGAGATCGTATAGGGGAAGAGACCCAGTACTTC

clone_size: .
d_call: .
j_call: TRBJ2-3
v_call: TRBV4-2
cdr3_aa: CASSQEYRGRGQYF
cdr3_nt: TGTGCCAGCAGCCAAGAGTACCGTGGGAGAGGGCAGTATTTT

clone_size: .
d_call: TRBD1
j_call: TRBJ2-2
v_call: TRBV15
cdr3_aa: CATKIQGAYSGELFF
cdr3_nt: TGTGCCACCAAGATCCAGGGGGCCTATTCCGGGGAGCTGTTTTTT

clone_size: .
d_call: .
j_call: TRBJ1-1
v_call: TRBV20-1
cdr3_aa: CSASQIDRPATEAFF
cdr3_nt: TGCAGTGCTAGTCAGATCGACAGGCCCGCCACTGAAGCTTTCTTT

clone_size: few
d_call: .
j_call: TRBJ2-5
v_call: TRBV11-2
cdr3_aa: CASSSRWETQYF
cdr3_nt: TGTGCCAGCAGCTCCAGATGGGAGACCCAGTACTTC

clone_size: .
d_call: .
j_call: TRBJ2-3
v_call: TRBV10-3
cdr3_aa: CAISDWASTDTQYF
cdr3_nt: TGTGCCATCAGTGATTGGGCTAGCACAGATACGCAATATTTT

clone_size: .
d_call: TRBD2
j_call: TRBJ2-1
v_call: TRBV19
cdr3_aa: CASSILSGRDSYNEQFF
cdr3_nt: TGTGCCAGTAGTATACTTAGCGGGAGAGACTCCTACAATGAGCAGTTCTTC

clone_size: .
d_call: TRBD1
j_call: TRBJ1-1
v_call: TRBV6-5
cdr3_aa: CASSPTGGAGHEAFF
cdr3_nt: TGTGCCAGCAGTCCCACAGGGGGCGCGGGTCATGAAGCTTTCTTT

clone_size: .
d_call: .
j_call: TRBJ2-5
v_call: TRBV6-6
cdr3_aa: CASSLDPRGTQYF
cdr3_nt: TGTGCCAGCAGTTTGGACCCCAGGGGGACCCAGTACTTC

clone_size: .
d_call: .
j_call: TRBJ1-1
v_call: TRBV9
cdr3_aa: CASSVETGLGTEAFF
cdr3_nt: TGTGCCAGCAGCGTAGAAACAGGACTAGGAACTGAAGCTTTCTTT

clone_size: .
d_call: TRBD2
j_call: TRBJ2-1
v_call: TRBV10-1
cdr3_aa: CASSPGLAGVDEQFF
cdr3_nt: TGCGCCAGCAGCCCGGGACTAGCGGGGGTGGATGAGCAGTTCTTC

clone_size: .
d_call: TRBD2
j_call: TRBJ2-2
v_call: TRBV15
cdr3_aa: CATEQEIGVRGGSTGELFF
cdr3_nt: TGTGCCACCGAACAAGAGATAGGAGTTCGGGGGGGTAGCACCGGGGAGCTGTTTTTT

clone_size: .
d_call: TRBD2
j_call: TRBJ2-3
v_call: TRBV10-3
cdr3_aa: CAIRGLAGTDTQYF
cdr3_nt: TGTGCCATCAGAGGACTAGCTGGCACAGATACGCAGTATTTT

clone_size: .
d_call: .
j_call: TRBJ1-5
v_call: TRBV15
cdr3_aa: CATSSVVTLNQPQHF
cdr3_nt: TGTGCCACCAGCAGTGTAGTAACCCTTAATCAGCCCCAGCATTTT

clone_size: .
d_call: .
j_call: TRBJ1-1
v_call: TRBV14
cdr3_aa: CASSLVLNTEAFF
cdr3_nt: TGTGCCAGCAGCCTCGTCCTGAACACTGAAGCTTTCTTT

clone_size: few
d_call: TRBD1
j_call: TRBJ2-3
v_call: TRBV10-2
cdr3_aa: CASSEPTSGTGVADTQYF
cdr3_nt: TGCGCCAGCAGTGAGCCAACATCCGGGACAGGGGTTGCAGATACGCAGTATTTT

clone_size: .
d_call: TRBD1
j_call: TRBJ1-1
v_call: TRBV5-1
cdr3_aa: CASSFEGAVGTEAFF
cdr3_nt: TGCGCCAGCAGCTTTGAGGGGGCTGTCGGCACTGAAGCTTTCTTT

clone_size: .
d_call: .
j_call: TRBJ2-3
v_call: TRBV11-2
cdr3_aa: CASSLGAASADTQYF
cdr3_nt: TGTGCCAGCAGCTTAGGAGCAGCAAGCGCAGATACGCAGTATTTT

clone_size: .
d_call: .
j_call: TRBJ1-2
v_call: TRBV28
cdr3_aa: CASSPEIYYGYTF
cdr3_nt: TGTGCCAGCAGCCCCGAGATTTACTATGGCTACACCTTC

clone_size: once
d_call: TRBD2
j_call: TRBJ2-7
v_call: TRBV11-2
cdr3_aa: CASSVGLAGTYEQYF
cdr3_nt: TGTGCCAGCAGCGTGGGACTAGCGGGAACCTACGAGCAGTACTTC

clone_size: .
d_call: .
j_call: TRBJ2-4
v_call: TRBV28
cdr3_aa: CASSLTQGLAGNIQYF
cdr3_nt: TGTGCCAGCAGTTTAACCCAGGGTCTGGCCGGGAACATTCAGTACTTC

clone_size: few
d_call: TRBD1
j_call: TRBJ1-2
v_call: TRBV5-1
cdr3_aa: CASSSRGQGARNYGYTF
cdr3_nt: TGCGCCAGCAGCTCCCGGGGACAGGGGGCGAGAAACTATGGCTACACCTTC

clone_size: .
d_call: .
j_call: TRBJ1-2
v_call: TRBV19
cdr3_aa: CASSNPPDSNYGYTF
cdr3_nt: TGTGCCAGTAGTAATCCTCCCGACAGCAACTATGGCTACACCTTC

clone_size: .
d_call: TRBD2
j_call: TRBJ2-2
v_call: TRBV19
cdr3_aa: CASTLSGRASLRELFF
cdr3_nt: TGTGCCAGTACTCTCAGCGGGAGGGCGTCTCTCAGGGAGCTGTTTTTT

clone_size: .
d_call: TRBD2
j_call: TRBJ2-5
v_call: TRBV6-5
cdr3_aa: CASSPTSGRLGTQYF
cdr3_nt: TGTGCCAGCAGTCCGACTAGCGGGAGGTTGGGGACCCAGTACTTC

clone_size: .
d_call: TRBD1
j_call: TRBJ1-6
v_call: TRBV29-1
cdr3_aa: CSVEGEGAGSPLHF
cdr3_nt: TGCAGCGTTGAAGGTGAGGGGGCGGGTTCACCCCTCCACTTT

clone_size: .
d_call: .
j_call: TRBJ1-4
v_call: TRBV28
cdr3_aa: CASSLYILRVGSTNEKLFF
cdr3_nt: TGTGCCAGCAGTTTATATATCCTCCGGGTCGGGTCAACTAATGAAAAACTGTTTTTT

clone_size: .
d_call: .
j_call: TRBJ2-3
v_call: TRBV12-3/TRBV12-4
cdr3_aa: CASSRQAGDTQYF
cdr3_nt: TGTGCCAGCAGCCGACAAGCGGGAGATACGCAGTATTTT

clone_size: .
d_call: TRBD1
j_call: TRBJ2-1
v_call: TRBV18
cdr3_aa: CASPSDRGGTYNEQFF
cdr3_nt: TGTGCCAGCCCCTCTGACAGGGGAGGAACCTACAATGAGCAGTTCTTC

clone_size: .
d_call: TRBD2
j_call: TRBJ2-1
v_call: TRBV7-2
cdr3_aa: CASSRLAGGRSPYNEQFF
cdr3_nt: TGTGCCAGCAGCAGACTAGCGGGAGGGCGATCGCCCTACAATGAGCAGTTCTTC

clone_size: .
d_call: .
j_call: TRBJ2-1
v_call: TRBV4-1
cdr3_aa: CASSQGLAVEGPYNEQFF
cdr3_nt: TGCGCCAGCAGCCAAGGGCTTGCAGTCGAGGGTCCTTACAATGAGCAGTTCTTC

clone_size: .
d_call: .
j_call: TRBJ2-3
v_call: TRBV29-1
cdr3_aa: CSEERGTDTQYF
cdr3_nt: TGCAGCGAGGAGCGGGGCACAGATACGCAGTATTTT

clone_size: .
d_call: .
j_call: TRBJ1-1
v_call: TRBV20-1
cdr3_aa: CSAFAAEAFF
cdr3_nt: TGCAGTGCTTTCGCGGCGGAAGCTTTCTTT

clone_size: once
d_call: TRBD1
j_call: TRBJ2-3
v_call: TRBV6-5
cdr3_aa: CASRTGTGPTDTQYF
cdr3_nt: TGTGCCAGCAGAACCGGGACAGGACCCACAGATACGCAGTATTTT

clone_size: .
d_call: TRBD1
j_call: TRBJ1-6
v_call: TRBV19
cdr3_aa: CASSTNPGQMHSPLHF
cdr3_nt: TGTGCCAGTAGTACAAATCCGGGACAGATGCATTCACCCCTCCACTTT

clone_size: few
d_call: .
j_call: TRBJ2-3
v_call: TRBV12-3/TRBV12-4
cdr3_aa: CASSFYPLDTQYF
cdr3_nt: TGTGCCAGTTCTTTCTACCCACTAGATACGCAGTATTTT

clone_size: .
d_call: TRBD1
j_call: TRBJ2-7
v_call: TRBV28
cdr3_aa: CASRLQGGSFSYEQYF
cdr3_nt: TGTGCCAGCAGGTTACAGGGGGGTAGTTTCTCCTACGAGCAGTACTTC

clone_size: .
d_call: .
j_call: TRBJ2-5
v_call: TRBV28
cdr3_aa: CASSPPPRLEVMETQYF
cdr3_nt: TGTGCCAGCAGCCCCCCCCCGCGGCTAGAGGTTATGGAGACCCAGTACTTC

clone_size: .
d_call: TRBD2
j_call: TRBJ2-1
v_call: TRBV6-5
cdr3_aa: CASSSTSGNEQFF
cdr3_nt: TGTGCCAGCAGCTCTACTAGCGGCAATGAGCAGTTCTTC

clone_size: .
d_call: TRBD2
j_call: TRBJ2-7
v_call: TRBV5-1
cdr3_aa: CASSLAAGEQYF
cdr3_nt: TGCGCCAGCAGCTTGGCAGCGGGAGAGCAGTACTTC

clone_size: .
d_call: TRBD2
j_call: TRBJ2-2
v_call: TRBV19
cdr3_aa: CASSLGLAGRGRELFF
cdr3_nt: TGTGCCAGCAGCCTGGGACTAGCGGGTCGAGGGAGGGAGCTGTTTTTT

clone_size: once
d_call: .
j_call: TRBJ1-4
v_call: TRBV5-6
cdr3_aa: CASSLSRDIYEKLFF
cdr3_nt: TGTGCCAGCAGCTTGTCTCGGGACATATATGAAAAACTGTTTTTT

clone_size: few
d_call: .
j_call: TRBJ2-1
v_call: TRBV19
cdr3_aa: CASSIVSGLGEQFF
cdr3_nt: TGTGCCAGTAGTATCGTTTCAGGGTTGGGTGAGCAGTTCTTC

clone_size: .
d_call: TRBD1
j_call: TRBJ2-7
v_call: TRBV5-1
cdr3_aa: CASSLDGQGAYEQYF
cdr3_nt: TGCGCCAGCAGCTTGGATGGACAGGGGGCCTACGAGCAGTACTTC

clone_size: .
d_call: .
j_call: TRBJ2-7
v_call: TRBV6-5
cdr3_aa: CASRPKQSYEQYF
cdr3_nt: TGTGCCAGCAGACCTAAACAGTCCTACGAGCAGTACTTC

clone_size: few
d_call: TRBD1
j_call: TRBJ2-7
v_call: TRBV28
cdr3_aa: CASSYGTGAYEQYF
cdr3_nt: TGTGCCAGCAGTTATGGGACAGGGGCCTACGAGCAGTACTTC

clone_size: .
d_call: .
j_call: TRBJ1-1
v_call: TRBV29-1
cdr3_aa: CSARGGLTEAFF
cdr3_nt: TGCAGCGCCCGCGGGGGGCTCACTGAAGCTTTCTTT

clone_size: few
d_call: .
j_call: TRBJ1-5
v_call: TRBV28
cdr3_aa: CASGLGNQPQHF
cdr3_nt: TGTGCCAGCGGCCTCGGGAATCAGCCCCAGCATTTT

clone_size: .
d_call: .
j_call: TRBJ2-1
v_call: TRBV27
cdr3_aa: CASSFGQHNEQFF
cdr3_nt: TGTGCCAGCAGTTTCGGACAGCACAATGAGCAGTTCTTC

clone_size: .
d_call: .
j_call: TRBJ2-7
v_call: TRBV30
cdr3_aa: CAWNSAYEQYF
cdr3_nt: TGTGCCTGGAATTCAGCCTACGAGCAGTACTTC

clone_size: .
d_call: .
j_call: TRBJ2-1
v_call: TRBV28
cdr3_aa: CASTPMGRSYNEQFF
cdr3_nt: TGTGCCAGCACCCCAATGGGGAGATCCTACAATGAGCAGTTCTTC

clone_size: .
d_call: .
j_call: TRBJ1-1
v_call: TRBV30
cdr3_aa: CAWSGDGTYHTEAFF
cdr3_nt: TGTGCCTGGAGTGGGGACGGGACATACCACACTGAAGCTTTCTTT

clone_size: .
d_call: .
j_call: TRBJ1-2
v_call: TRBV5-4
cdr3_aa: CASSFTGNYGYTF
cdr3_nt: TGTGCCAGCAGCTTCACGGGAAACTATGGCTACACCTTC

clone_size: .
d_call: .
j_call: TRBJ1-3
v_call: TRBV6-6
cdr3_aa: CASSFGPPYSGNTIYF
cdr3_nt: TGTGCCAGCAGTTTTGGGCCACCCTACTCTGGAAACACCATATATTTT

clone_size: .
d_call: .
j_call: TRBJ1-5
v_call: TRBV30
cdr3_aa: CAWSVIGSTYQPQHF
cdr3_nt: TGTGCCTGGAGTGTAATAGGGAGTACGTATCAGCCCCAGCATTTT